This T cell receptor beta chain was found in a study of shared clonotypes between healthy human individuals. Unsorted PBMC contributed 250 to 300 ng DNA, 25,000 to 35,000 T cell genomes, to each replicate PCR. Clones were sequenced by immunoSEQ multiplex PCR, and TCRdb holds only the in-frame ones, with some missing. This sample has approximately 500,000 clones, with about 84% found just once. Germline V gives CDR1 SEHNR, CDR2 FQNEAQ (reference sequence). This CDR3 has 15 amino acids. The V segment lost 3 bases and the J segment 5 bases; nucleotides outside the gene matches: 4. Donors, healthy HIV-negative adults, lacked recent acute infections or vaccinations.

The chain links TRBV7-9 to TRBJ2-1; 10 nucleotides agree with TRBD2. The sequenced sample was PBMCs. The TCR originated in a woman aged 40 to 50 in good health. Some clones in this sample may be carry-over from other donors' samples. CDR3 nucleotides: TGTGCCAGCAGCTTCCGGACTAGCGGTAACAATGAGCAGTTCTTC. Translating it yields CASSFRTSGNNEQFF.